Presented here are 12 T cell receptor beta chains from one specimen sequenced in a study of molecular identifiers for immune sequencing clone quantification. TCRdb itself ran the PCR reads through MiXCR, one entry per CDR3 protein. The sample lists about half a million distinct CDR3 sequences; about a fifth were seen once. The sequenced sample consisted of naive CD8+ T cells from blood, with Jurkat cell RNA spiked in. The sample's subset: FACS-sorted CD8+CD4-CCR7+CD45RA+ naive T cells. All receptors come from a human donor in good health. Some libraries in this study had Jurkat cell RNA spiked in.

This clonotype was observed at least ten times. The chain couples TRBV4-1 to TRBJ1-4; D not resolved. V was shortened by 1 base and J by 4 bases, with 13 bases between the two germline ends. Germline values: CDR1 MGHRA, CDR2 YSYEKL. This CDR3 has 16 amino acids. This CDR3 is CASSQVFVSLNEKLFF. The CDR3 DNA follows: TGCGCCAGCAGCCAAGTTTTTGTGAGTCTTAATGAAAAACTGTTTTTT.

The rearrangement joins TRBV4-3 to TRBJ2-3; TRBD1 might be the D (5 bases). The CDR3 consists of 16 residues. The germline V gene has CDR1 LGHNA and CDR2 YSLEER. The germline V and J ends were trimmed by 1 base and 2 bases, with 13 bases remaining between them. The CDR3 DNA is TGCGCCAGCAGCCAAGTTCCAGGGATTTTCACAGATACGCAGTATTTT. Translation: CASSQVPGIFTDTQYF.

The chain recombines TRBV12-3 or TRBV12-4 with TRBJ2-7; D is unclear. The CDR3 totals 13 residues. The ends were cut back, 3 bases at V and 6 bases at J, with 12 bases in the middle. The CDR3 is CASSFGVPGEQYF. Here the CDR3 DNA reads TGTGCCAGCAGTTTCGGTGTTCCGGGCGAGCAGTACTTC.

The chain combines TRBV11-2 with TRBJ2-3; maybe TRBD2 (5 bases). CDR3 length: 16 residues. Germline loops: CDR1 SGHAT, CDR2 FQNNGV. V shed 0 bases and J shed 2 bases, with 12 bases lying between them. CDR3 bases: TGTGCCAGCAGCTTAGATATAGCGATCTACACAGATACGCAGTATTTT. This gives the protein CASSLDIAIYTDTQYF. The full variable domain, rest sourced from reference TRBV11-2 and TRBJ2-3, is EAGVAQSPRYKIIEKRQSVAFWCNPISGHATLYWYQQILGQGPKLLIQFQNNGVVDDSQLPKDRFSAERLKGVDSTLKIQPAKLEDSAVYLCASSLDIAIYTDTQYFGPGTRLTVL.

The rearrangement uses TRBV7-9 and TRBJ2-1; 9 nucleotides match TRBD1. After removal of 5 bases from V and 5 bases from J, the junction contained 7 bases not matched to a gene. The V gene's germline CDR1 is SEHNR and CDR2 FQNEAQ (reference sequence). The CDR3 loop spans 15 amino acids. The CDR3 coding sequence is TGTGCCAGCAGCCCAATCCGGGACAGGGACAATGAGCAGTTCTTC. Amino acid sequence: CASSPIRDRDNEQFF.

This clonotype came up many times. The chain employs TRBV19 and TRBJ2-7; no clear D gene. V was trimmed by 3 bases and J by 2 bases, leaving 8 bases between them. Germline V lookup: CDR1 LNHDA, CDR2 SQIVND (reference sequence). The CDR3 sequence is 13 residues long. The CDR3 region is CASSMKTAYEQYF. Here the CDR3 DNA reads TGTGCCAGTAGTATGAAGACGGCCTACGAGCAGTACTTC. Combining the CDR3 with reference TRBV19 and TRBJ2-7 gives the whole variable domain DGGITQSPKYLFRKEGQNVTLSCEQNLNHDAMYWYRQDPGQGLRLIYYSQIVNDFQKGDIAEGYSVSREKKESFPLTVTSAQKNPTAFYLCASSMKTAYEQYFGPGTRLTVT.

This clonotype has ten or more counts. This chain connects TRBV7-9 to TRBJ1-1, with TRBD1 matching over 7 bases. CDR1 is SEHNR, CDR2 FQNEAQ, per germline (reference sequence). The CDR3 runs to 16 residues. V lost 0 bases and J lost 0; bases outside the gene matches: 4. The CDR3 nucleotides read TGTGCCAGCAGCTTAGCCGGGGGACAGTTGAACACTGAAGCTTTCTTT. It specifies CASSLAGGQLNTEAFF.

Only a few counts were recorded for this clonotype. The chain employs TRBV12-3 or TRBV12-4 and TRBJ1-6; D is uncertain. The CDR3 spans 15 residues. Trimming stripped 3 bases from V and 1 base from J, with 7 bases between. For the CDR3, the DNA is TGTGCCAGCAGTTTTTTGGGGTCCTATAATTCACCCCTCCACTTT. Its protein product is CASSFLGSYNSPLHF.

This clonotype was counted at least ten times. The rearrangement uses TRBV25-1 and TRBJ2-4, with TRBD1 as a possible D gene (6 bases). The CDR3 is made up of 14 amino acids. The germline V gene has CDR1 MGHDK and CDR2 SYGVNS. The V end lost 7 bases, the J end lost 8 bases, and 18 bases lay between the germline ends. CDR3 sequence reads: CASMTQGSSYIQYF. DNA for the CDR3: TGTGCCAGCATGACACAGGGCAGTTCATACATTCAGTACTTC.

V gene TRBV30 combines with J gene TRBJ2-5, with a possible D match to TRBD1 (6 bases). V was clipped by 2 bases and J by 5 bases, with 9 bases between them. This CDR3 is built from 12 residues. From germline, CDR1 is GTSNPN and CDR2 SVGIG (reference sequence). CDR3 protein: CAWSNRVETQYF. Here the CDR3 DNA reads TGTGCCTGGAGTAACAGGGTCGAGACCCAGTACTTC.

As for this clonotype: A much bigger clone sits one base away, suggesting this may be a read error. This chain uses TRBV2 with TRBJ1-1; D uncertain. Germline values: CDR1 SNHLY, CDR2 FYNNEI. CDR3 length: 13 residues. DNA of the CDR3: TGTGCCAGCAGTGAAAAGGTGAACACTGTAGCTTTCTTT. This encodes CASSEKVNTVAFF.

The sample holds many counts of this clonotype. The genes are TRBV5-8 and TRBJ2-7; D is unclear. V lost 1 base, J lost 6 bases, and 8 bases lay in between. Germline V CDR1 and CDR2: SGHTS, YDEGEE. The CDR3 contains 12 residues. The CDR3 sequence is CASSLFSGEQYF. DNA of the CDR3: TGTGCCAGCAGCTTGTTTTCCGGCGAGCAGTACTTC.